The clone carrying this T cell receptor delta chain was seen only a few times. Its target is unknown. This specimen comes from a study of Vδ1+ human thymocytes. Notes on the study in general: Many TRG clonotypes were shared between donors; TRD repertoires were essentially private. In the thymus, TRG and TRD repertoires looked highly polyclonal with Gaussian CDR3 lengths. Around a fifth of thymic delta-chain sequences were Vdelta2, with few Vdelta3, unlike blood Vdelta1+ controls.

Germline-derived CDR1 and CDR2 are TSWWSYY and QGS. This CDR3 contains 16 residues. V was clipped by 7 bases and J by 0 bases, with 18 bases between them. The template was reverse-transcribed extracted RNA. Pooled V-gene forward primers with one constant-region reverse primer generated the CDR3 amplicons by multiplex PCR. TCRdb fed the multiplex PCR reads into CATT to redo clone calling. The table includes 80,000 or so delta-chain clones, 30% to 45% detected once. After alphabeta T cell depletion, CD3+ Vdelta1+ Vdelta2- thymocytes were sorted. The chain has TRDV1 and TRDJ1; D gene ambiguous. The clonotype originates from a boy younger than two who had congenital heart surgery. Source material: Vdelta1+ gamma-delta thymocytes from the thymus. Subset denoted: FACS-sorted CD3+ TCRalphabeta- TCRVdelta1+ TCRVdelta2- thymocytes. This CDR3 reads CALERGFNKYTDKLIF. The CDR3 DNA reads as TGTGCTCTTGAGCGGGGTTTCAATAAGTACACCGATAAACTCATCTTT.